A single sample gave rise to the 9 T cell receptor beta chains below, sequenced in a study of blood T cell repertoires in COVID-19. Clones were sequenced by immunoSEQ multiplex PCR, and TCRdb holds only the in-frame ones, with some missing. The sample holds 250,000 to 350,000 clones, about 82% seen once. The sequenced material came from peripheral blood. The receptors here all came from a woman aged 45-65 years with acute or convalescent COVID-19.

The chain couples TRBV28 to TRBJ1-2; no firm D call. The CDR3 runs 12 residues. The germline gives CDR1 MDHEN, CDR2 SYDVKM. The V gene lost 3 bases and the J gene lost 6 bases, with 8 bases spanning the gap. The CDR3 loop is CASSLSSHGYTF. Written as DNA, the CDR3 is TGTGCCAGCAGTTTGTCCAGTCATGGCTACACCTTC.

The chain employs TRBV7-2 and TRBJ2-1; 12 nucleotides agree with TRBD1. Germline values: CDR1 SGHTA, CDR2 FQGNSA. CDR3 length equals 16 residues. With V trimmed by 6 bases and J by 9 bases, 12 bases remained unmatched. The CDR3 reads CASSRPWDRGLVEQFF. As DNA, the CDR3 is TGTGCCAGCAGTCGTCCATGGGACAGGGGGCTTGTTGAGCAGTTCTTC.

The rearrangement uses TRBV7-3 and TRBJ2-3; TRBD2 matches 11 bases. The V and J ends lost 5 bases and 0 bases, in that order; junction bases with no gene match: 4. The germline V gene encodes CDR1 SGHTA and CDR2 FQGTGA. This CDR3 has 16 residues. The CDR3 sequence: CASSISSGGSTDTQYF. Here the CDR3 DNA reads TGTGCCAGCAGCATATCTAGCGGGGGGAGCACAGATACGCAGTATTTT.

V gene TRBV6-1 combines with J gene TRBJ1-1, with D possibly being TRBD1 (5 bases). This CDR3 has 11 residues. Germline V CDR1 and CDR2: MNHNS, SASEGT. V was pared by 3 bases and J by 12 bases, with 11 bases between. The DNA for the CDR3 is TGTGCCAGCAGTGAGGGGCTTCGGTCTTTCTTT. This translates into CASSEGLRSFF.

The chain recombines TRBV28 with TRBJ1-1; 8 bases line up with TRBD1. Germline V gene sequence: CDR1 MDHEN, CDR2 SYDVKM. CDR3 length equals 14 residues. J gave up 11 bases and V 2 bases, and 10 bases lay outside the gene matches. DNA for the CDR3: TGTGCCAGCAGTTTACCAAGCAGGGGGCTCACGGCTTTCTTT. Protein product: CASSLPSRGLTAFF.

V is TRBV11-2 and J is TRBJ2-3, with 7 bases matching TRBD2. Germline CDR1 SGHAT, CDR2 FQNNGV. The trim removed 2 bases at V and 3 bases at J, leaving 8 bases unmatched. The CDR3 has 16 residues. CDR3 residues: CASSLTGGLRTDTQYF. The CDR3 DNA reads as TGTGCCAGCAGCTTAACGGGAGGTCTCCGAACAGATACGCAGTATTTT.

This clone was found a few times. The chain couples TRBV3-1 (or the pseudogene TRBV3-2) to TRBJ1-1; the D gene is possibly TRBD1 (5 bases). The CDR3 runs to 14 residues. The V end was cut by 5 bases, the J end by 5 bases, with 15 bases between. CDR1 and CDR2 from the germline V gene are LGHDT and YNNKEL (reference sequence). The CDR3 bases are TGTGCCAGCAGCTCACAGGTGATAATGACTGAAGCTTTCTTT. Residues: CASSSQVIMTEAFF.

The chain carries TRBV28 and TRBJ2-2, with a tentative D call TRBD2 (5 bases). The germline V and J ends were trimmed by 10 bases and 1 base, with 16 bases remaining between them. Germline V CDR1 and CDR2: MDHEN, SYDVKM. This CDR3 is built from 15 residues. CDR3 sequence (DNA): TGTGCCACCAGCGACATGGCGGGGAACACCGGGGAGCTGTTTTTT. Its protein product is CATSDMAGNTGELFF.

The J gene is TRBJ2-1, the V gene TRBV9; D possibly corresponds to TRBD1 (6 bases). This CDR3 contains 15 residues. The germline V gene encodes CDR1 SGDLS and CDR2 YYNGEE. With 2 bases removed from V and 0 bases from J, the gap between germline ends came to 9 bases. The DNA for the CDR3 is TGTGCCAGCAGCGTCCAGGGGAGCTCCTACAATGAGCAGTTCTTC. Its protein product is CASSVQGSSYNEQFF.